The 2 T cell receptor beta chains listed next were all sequenced from one sample in a study of cytomegalovirus exposure and HLA in healthy donors. The primer mix had 60 Vbeta and 13 Jbeta primers. The table came from immunoSEQ multiplex PCR; TCRdb's copy has only in-frame clones and leaves some out. Found here are fewer than 150,000 clones, about 80% of them singletons; the top ten hold 4.5% to 6%. Material: PBMCs. The receptors stem from a male donor in good health and CMV-seronegative.

This clone appeared a few times. CDR3 sequence reads: CASSLFRYNEQFF. The CDR3 DNA is TGTGCCAGCAGTTTATTCCGTTACAATGAGCAGTTCTTC. This chain links TRBV27 with TRBJ2-1, with D hard to call. Germline lookup yields CDR1 MNHEY and CDR2 SMNVEV (reference sequence). Trimming stripped 1 base from V and 4 bases from J, with 5 bases between. The CDR3 totals 13 residues.

V and J are TRBV30 and TRBJ1-1; no firm D call. Trimming left V 4 bases short and J 2 bases short, with 11 bases between. CDR1 GTSNPN and CDR2 SVGIG come from the germline V gene (reference sequence). The CDR3 loop spans 13 amino acids. CDR3 sequence (DNA): TGTGCCTGGAACGTTGGGCGCAACACTGAAGCTTTCTTT. Protein product: CAWNVGRNTEAFF.